One sample yielded the 17 T cell receptor beta chains listed below, sequenced in a study of T cell responses to AZD1222 COVID-19 vaccine. Profiled with immunoSEQ multiplex PCR; TCRdb holds only in-frame clones, not every one. There are 90,000 to 110,000 clones in the sample; roughly 90% occur only once, and approximately 17% lies in the top ten. Source: peripheral blood, taken on day 0 of AZD1222 vaccination. All receptors derive from an adult in good health.

This chain joins TRBV4-1 and TRBJ2-3; no firm D call. The CDR3 sequence is 15 residues long. V was pared by 1 base and J by 12 bases, with 20 bases between. CDR1 and CDR2 from the germline V gene are MGHRA and YSYEKL. CDR3 sequence reads: CASSQGLAGRVGQYF. CDR3 in DNA: TGCGCCAGCAGCCAAGGGTTGGCAGGCCGGGTAGGTCAGTATTTT.

The table lists this clone with a count of one. This chain uses TRBV9 with TRBJ2-5, with 12 bases that match TRBD1. Germline trimming cut 4 bases from V and 5 bases from J; bases unmatched to any gene: 6. The CDR3 is 15 residues long. Germline V CDR1 and CDR2: SGDLS, YYNGEE. CDR3 sequence: CASSKGQGASETQYF. CDR3 nucleotide sequence: TGTGCCAGCAGCAAGGGACAGGGGGCGAGTGAGACCCAGTACTTC.

This clone was recorded only once. The V and J genes are TRBV5-6 and TRBJ2-5; no clear D gene. The V gene's germline CDR1 is SGHDT and CDR2 YYEEEE. CDR3 length: 13 amino acids. The V end lost 1 base, the J end lost 2 bases, and 6 bases lay between the germline ends. The DNA for the CDR3 is TGTGCCAGCAGCTTGCCTGGGCAAGAGACCCAGTACTTC. Its translation is CASSLPGQETQYF.

This clone was observed once. J is TRBJ1-1 and V is TRBV6-2 or TRBV6-3; possibly TRBD1 for D (5 bases). The V end lost 7 bases, the J end lost 6 bases, and 21 bases lay between the germline ends. The CDR3 is 15 residues long. Germline lookup yields CDR1 MNHEY and CDR2 SVGEGT. In DNA, the CDR3 is TGTGCCAGCACCCCGGGGGGGATCTCCAGGTCTGAAGCTTTCTTT. This sequence encodes CASTPGGISRSEAFF.

CDR3 nucleotides: TGTGCCAGCAGTTATACCGGGACGATAGGCGAGCAGTACTTC. Amino acids: CASSYTGTIGEQYF. This sequence joins TRBV6-5 and TRBJ2-7, with D perhaps given as TRBD1 or TRBD2 (5 bases each). V lost 3 bases to trimming and J lost 6 bases, with 15 bases between them. CDR1 is MNHEY, CDR2 SVGAGI, per germline. CDR3 length: 14 residues.

The chain uses TRBV6-6 and TRBJ2-3; 9 nucleotides agree with TRBD2. This CDR3 spans 14 amino acids. CDR1 MNHNY and CDR2 SVGAGI come from the germline V gene (reference sequence). V shed 2 bases, J shed 6 bases, and the junction held 3 bases outside the gene matches. The CDR3 nucleotides are TGTGCCAGCAGTTACGCGGGAGGGGGGGATACGCAGTATTTT. Translating gives CASSYAGGGDTQYF.

This rearrangement joins TRBV3-1 (or the pseudogene TRBV3-2) to TRBJ2-5; D is tentatively TRBD1 or TRBD2 (6 bases each). Germline values: CDR1 LGHDT, CDR2 YNNKEL (reference sequence). The CDR3 is made up of 15 amino acids. V lost 3 bases and J 5 bases, leaving 16 bases between the germline ends. This CDR3 reads CASSHFGGAGETQYF. The DNA of the CDR3 is TGTGCCAGCAGCCACTTCGGGGGCGCGGGGGAGACCCAGTACTTC.

Concerning this clone itself: Other nucleotide sequences in the sample specify the same CDR3. This chain uses TRBV10-3 with TRBJ1-2; 11 nucleotides line up with TRBD1. The ends lost 6 bases at V and 4 bases at J; junction bases unmatched: 1. CDR1 and CDR2 (germline): ENHRY, SYGVKD. The CDR3 loop spans 13 amino acids. CDR3 sequence: CAISGTGGYGYTF. The CDR3 DNA reads as TGTGCCATCAGCGGGACAGGGGGCTATGGCTACACCTTC.

V gene TRBV6-2 or TRBV6-3 combines with J gene TRBJ1-2; 9 bases map to TRBD1. Unmatched junction bases numbered 7, after V lost 6 bases and J lost 5 bases. The CDR3 consists of 14 residues. Germline CDR1 MNHEY, CDR2 SVGEGT. As DNA, the CDR3 is TGTGCCAGCAGCCTGGGACAGGGTATTTATGGCTACACCTTC. It yields the protein CASSLGQGIYGYTF.

A note on this clone: Other nucleotide sequences in the sample specify the same CDR3. The chain joins TRBV2 to TRBJ1-5; D not resolved. CDR3 length: 13 residues. V was cut by 1 base and J by 4 bases, with 5 bases left in between. Germline lookup yields CDR1 SNHLY and CDR2 FYNNEI. The CDR3 DNA reads as TGTGCCAGCAGTGAAGACCTGAATCAGCCCCAGCATTTT. Amino acid sequence: CASSEDLNQPQHF.

The J gene is TRBJ2-4, the V gene TRBV5-4; weak D call: TRBD1 (7 bases). The CDR3 loop spans 16 amino acids. V was pared by 4 bases and J by 0 bases, with 14 bases between. CDR1 and CDR2 (germline): SGHNT, YYREEE (reference sequence). CDR3 protein: CASSPGGLLAKNIQYF. The CDR3, as DNA: TGTGCCAGCAGCCCAGGGGGACTTTTAGCCAAAAACATTCAGTACTTC. Variable domain in full (rest from reference TRBV5-4 and TRBJ2-4): ETGVTQSPTHLIKTRGQQVTLRCSSQSGHNTVSWYQQALGQGPQFIFQYYREEENGRGNFPPRFSGLQFPNYSSELNVNALELDDSALYLCASSPGGLLAKNIQYFGAGTRLSVL.

The chain combines TRBV9 with TRBJ1-1; D may be TRBD1 (5 bases). The germline gives CDR1 SGDLS, CDR2 YYNGEE. The CDR3 sequence is 15 residues long. With 0 bases removed from V and 4 bases from J, the gap between germline ends came to 13 bases. In DNA form, the CDR3 reads TGTGCCAGCAGCGTAGGGGGGGTGAGTGTCACTGAAGCTTTCTTT. Translated, it gives CASSVGGVSVTEAFF. The full variable domain, with the rest looked up from reference TRBV9 and TRBJ1-1, is DSGVTQTPKHLITATGQRVTLRCSPRSGDLSVYWYQQSLDQGLQFLIQYYNGEERAKGNILERFSAQQFPDLHSELNLSSLELGDSALYFCASSVGGVSVTEAFFGQGTRLTVV.

This rearrangement joins TRBV15 to TRBJ1-1, with TRBD1 identical over 7 bases. Trimming at V came to 7 bases and at J to 3 bases, leaving 17 bases not matched to a gene. The length of the CDR3 is 17 residues. Germline CDR1 is LNHNV and CDR2 is YYDKDF (reference sequence). This CDR3 reads CATIDTKPGGTHTEAFF. In nucleotides, the CDR3 is TGTGCCACCATTGATACCAAGCCAGGGGGGACACACACTGAAGCTTTCTTT.

This clone was seen a few times. This chain connects TRBV5-4 to TRBJ1-5, with D unresolved. Germline V gene data show CDR1 as SGHNT and CDR2 as YYREEE (reference sequence). This CDR3 has 14 residues. The V and J ends lost 0 bases and 1 base respectively, with 5 bases between them. CDR3 protein: CASSLVGSNQPQHF. In DNA form, the CDR3 reads TGTGCCAGCAGCTTGGTGGGGAGCAATCAGCCCCAGCATTTT. The full variable domain, completed using reference TRBV5-4 and TRBJ1-5, is ETGVTQSPTHLIKTRGQQVTLRCSSQSGHNTVSWYQQALGQGPQFIFQYYREEENGRGNFPPRFSGLQFPNYSSELNVNALELDDSALYLCASSLVGSNQPQHFGDGTRLSIL.

The CDR3 DNA is TGTGCCAGTAACCGAGGGACAGGGGGAGGTGGCTACACCTTC. It codes for CASNRGTGGGGYTF. J is TRBJ1-2 and V is TRBV19, with 11 positions matching TRBD1. J was trimmed by 7 bases and V by 7 bases; bases with no gene match: 8. The CDR3 consists of 14 residues. CDR1 and CDR2 from the germline V gene are LNHDA and SQIVND (reference sequence).

The sample holds one count of this clone. V gene TRBV28 combines with J gene TRBJ2-3, with 15 positions matching TRBD2. The CDR3 has 18 residues. V shed 7 bases and J 6 bases; nucleotides not matched to a gene: 14. CDR1 is MDHEN and CDR2 is SYDVKM in the germline V gene. CDR3 protein: CASTKLPGLAGGGDTQYF. CDR3 nucleotides: TGTGCCAGCACCAAACTTCCGGGACTAGCGGGAGGTGGGGATACGCAGTATTTT.

V gene TRBV6-6 combines with J gene TRBJ2-5; 8 bases align to TRBD1. CDR3 length: 14 amino acids. Looked up from germline, CDR1 is MNHNY and CDR2 is SVGAGI (reference sequence). J was trimmed by 6 bases and V by 0 bases; bases with no gene match: 3. The CDR3 reads CASSYSDRVKTQYF. In nucleotides, the CDR3 is TGTGCCAGCAGTTACTCGGACAGGGTAAAGACCCAGTACTTC.